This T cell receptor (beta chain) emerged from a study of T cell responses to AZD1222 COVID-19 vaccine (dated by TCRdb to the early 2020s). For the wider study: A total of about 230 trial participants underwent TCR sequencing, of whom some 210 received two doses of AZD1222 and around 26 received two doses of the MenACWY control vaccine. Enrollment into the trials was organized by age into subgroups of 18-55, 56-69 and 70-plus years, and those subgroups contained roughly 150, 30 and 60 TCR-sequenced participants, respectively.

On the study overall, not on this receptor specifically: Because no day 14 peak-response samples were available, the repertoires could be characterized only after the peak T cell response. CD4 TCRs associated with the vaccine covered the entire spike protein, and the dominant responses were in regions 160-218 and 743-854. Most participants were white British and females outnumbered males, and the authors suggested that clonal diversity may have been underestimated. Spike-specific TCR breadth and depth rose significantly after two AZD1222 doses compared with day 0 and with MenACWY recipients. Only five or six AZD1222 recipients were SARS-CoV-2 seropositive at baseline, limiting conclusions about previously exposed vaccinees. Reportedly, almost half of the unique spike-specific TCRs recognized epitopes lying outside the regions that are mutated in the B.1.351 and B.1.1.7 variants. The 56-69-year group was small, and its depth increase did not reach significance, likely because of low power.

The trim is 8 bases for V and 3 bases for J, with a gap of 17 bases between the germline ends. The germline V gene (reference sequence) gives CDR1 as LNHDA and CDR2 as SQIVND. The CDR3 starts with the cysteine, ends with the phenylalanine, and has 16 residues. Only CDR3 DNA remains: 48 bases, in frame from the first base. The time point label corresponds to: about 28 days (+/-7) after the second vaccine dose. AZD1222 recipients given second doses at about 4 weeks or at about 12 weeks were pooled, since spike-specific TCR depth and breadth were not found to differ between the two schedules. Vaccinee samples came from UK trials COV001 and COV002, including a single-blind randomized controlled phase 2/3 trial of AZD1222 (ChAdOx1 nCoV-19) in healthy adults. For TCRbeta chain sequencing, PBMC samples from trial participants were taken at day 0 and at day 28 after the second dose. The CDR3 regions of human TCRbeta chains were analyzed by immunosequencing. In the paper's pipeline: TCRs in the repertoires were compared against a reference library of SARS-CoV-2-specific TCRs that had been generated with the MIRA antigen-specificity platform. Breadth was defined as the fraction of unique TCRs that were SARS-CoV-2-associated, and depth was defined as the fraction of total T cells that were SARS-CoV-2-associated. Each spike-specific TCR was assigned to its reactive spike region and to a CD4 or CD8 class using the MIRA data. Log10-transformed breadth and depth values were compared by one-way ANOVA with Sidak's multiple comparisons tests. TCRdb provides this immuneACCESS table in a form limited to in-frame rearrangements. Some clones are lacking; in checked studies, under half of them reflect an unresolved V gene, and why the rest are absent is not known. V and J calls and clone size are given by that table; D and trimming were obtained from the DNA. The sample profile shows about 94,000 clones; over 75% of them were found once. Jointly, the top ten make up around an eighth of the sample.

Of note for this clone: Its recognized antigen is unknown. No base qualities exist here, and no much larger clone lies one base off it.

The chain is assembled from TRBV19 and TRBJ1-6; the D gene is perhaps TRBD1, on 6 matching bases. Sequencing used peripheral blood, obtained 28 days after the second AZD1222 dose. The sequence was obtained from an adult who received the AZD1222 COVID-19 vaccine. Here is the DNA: TGTGCCAGTCAAGCCCCTTGGGACAACTATAATTCACCCCTCCACTTT. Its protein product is CASQAPWDNYNSPLHF. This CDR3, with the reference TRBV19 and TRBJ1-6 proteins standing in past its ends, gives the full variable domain DGGITQSPKYLFRKEGQNVTLSCEQNLNHDAMYWYRQDPGQGLRLIYYSQIVNDFQKGDIAEGYSVSREKKESFPLTVTSAQKNPTAFYLCASQAPWDNYNSPLHFGNGTRLTVT.